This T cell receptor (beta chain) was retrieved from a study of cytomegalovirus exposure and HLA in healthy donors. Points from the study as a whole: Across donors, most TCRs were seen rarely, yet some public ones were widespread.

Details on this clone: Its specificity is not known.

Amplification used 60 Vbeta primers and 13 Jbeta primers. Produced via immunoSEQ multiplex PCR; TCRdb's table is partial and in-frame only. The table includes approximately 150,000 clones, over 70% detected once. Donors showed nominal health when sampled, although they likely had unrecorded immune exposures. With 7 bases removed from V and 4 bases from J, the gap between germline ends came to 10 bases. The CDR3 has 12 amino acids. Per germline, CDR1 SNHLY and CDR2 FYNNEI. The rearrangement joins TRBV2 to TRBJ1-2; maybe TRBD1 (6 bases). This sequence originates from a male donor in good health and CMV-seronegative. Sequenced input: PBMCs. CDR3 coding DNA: TGTGCCAGCACGGGACAACGCTATGGCTACACCTTC. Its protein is CASTGQRYGYTF.